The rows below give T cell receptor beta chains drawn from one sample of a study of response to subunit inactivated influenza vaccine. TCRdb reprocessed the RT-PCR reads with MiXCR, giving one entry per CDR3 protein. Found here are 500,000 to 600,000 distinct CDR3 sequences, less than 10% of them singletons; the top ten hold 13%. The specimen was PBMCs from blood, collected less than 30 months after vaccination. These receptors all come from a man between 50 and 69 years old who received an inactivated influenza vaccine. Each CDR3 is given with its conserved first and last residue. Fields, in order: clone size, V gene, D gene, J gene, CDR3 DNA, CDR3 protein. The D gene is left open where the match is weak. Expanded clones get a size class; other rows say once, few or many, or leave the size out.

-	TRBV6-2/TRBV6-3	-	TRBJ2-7	TGTGCCAGCAGTTACCTCCCAAGCTCCTACGAGCAGTACTTC	CASSYLPSSYEQYF
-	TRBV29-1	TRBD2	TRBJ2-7	TGCAGCGCCCTTAGAGGGAGGGGACCCGAGCAGTACTTC	CSALRGRGPEQYF
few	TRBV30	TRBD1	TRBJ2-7	TGTGCCTGGAGCCACCGGGACAGGGAGTACGAGCAGTACTTC	CAWSHRDREYEQYF
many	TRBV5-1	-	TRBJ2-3	TGCGCCAGCACCCAGGGGGGACTACCGATAGATACGCAGTATTTT	CASTQGGLPIDTQYF
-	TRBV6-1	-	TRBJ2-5	TGTGCCAGCAGTGAAGCTGGGCGGACCCAGTACTTC	CASSEAGRTQYF
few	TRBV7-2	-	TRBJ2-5	TGTGCCAGCAGCTTAGCGTCCCCCAGGGAGACCCAGTACTTC	CASSLASPRETQYF
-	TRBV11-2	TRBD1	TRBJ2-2	TGTGCCAGCAGCTCGCCAGGGGGCATTAACACCGGGGAGCTGTTTTTT	CASSSPGGINTGELFF
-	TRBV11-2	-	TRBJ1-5	TGTGCCAGCAGCTTAGCGGCTGAACTGCCCCAGCATTTT	CASSLAAELPQHF
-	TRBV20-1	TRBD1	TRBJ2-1	TGCAGTGCTAGAGATCTGCGGGGACAGGGGAGGCTAAATGAGCAGTTCTTC	CSARDLRGQGRLNEQFF
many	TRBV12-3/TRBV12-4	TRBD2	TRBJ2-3	TGTGCCAGCAGTTTAGCAGCTAGCGGTAATACGCAGTATTTT	CASSLAASGNTQYF
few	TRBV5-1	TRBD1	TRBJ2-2	TGCGCCAGCAGCTTGGGACAGGGGGCGCTCACCGGGGAGCTGTTTTTT	CASSLGQGALTGELFF
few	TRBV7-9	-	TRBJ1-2	TGTGCCAGCAGCTTAGGAGGCAGTCACTATGGCTACACCTTC	CASSLGGSHYGYTF
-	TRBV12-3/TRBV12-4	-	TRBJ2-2	TGTGCCAGCAACCTCCTTGGAGGGGAGCTGTTTTTT	CASNLLGGELFF
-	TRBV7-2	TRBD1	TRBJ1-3	TGTGCCAGCAGCCCGGGACAGACTGGAAACACCATATATTTT	CASSPGQTGNTIYF
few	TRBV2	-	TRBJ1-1	TGTGCCAGCACTTTGGCACAGAACACTGAAGCTTTCTTT	CASTLAQNTEAFF
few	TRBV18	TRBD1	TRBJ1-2	TGTGCCAGCTCACCCCGGGGACAGCTCGCTAACTATGGCTACACCTTC	CASSPRGQLANYGYTF
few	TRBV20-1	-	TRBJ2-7	TGCAGTGCTAGCCGACAGGACCGTTCCTACGAGCAGTACTTC	CSASRQDRSYEQYF
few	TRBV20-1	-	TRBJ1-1	TGCAGTGCTAGAGCCGGCAGCACGCATAACACTGAAGCTTTCTTT	CSARAGSTHNTEAFF
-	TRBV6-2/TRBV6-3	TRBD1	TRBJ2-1	TGTGCCAGCAGTTCGGGACAGGGAAGGGACTTGATCTACAATGAGCAGTTCTTC	CASSSGQGRDLIYNEQFF
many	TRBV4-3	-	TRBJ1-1	TGCGCCAGCAGCCCAGCCCTCCCTGGGGGAAGAAGGGAAGCTTTCTTT	CASSPALPGGRREAFF
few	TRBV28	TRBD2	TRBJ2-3	TGTGCCAGCTCCGGACTAGCGAACATGGATACGCAGTATTTT	CASSGLANMDTQYF
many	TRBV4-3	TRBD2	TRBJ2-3	TGCGCCAGCAGCCAAGACTTGTACCGAGCGGGAGGGAGCACAGATACGCAGTATTTT	CASSQDLYRAGGSTDTQYF
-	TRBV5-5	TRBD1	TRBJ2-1	TGTGCCAGCAGCTTGGCCGTGACAGGGGAGGACGAGCAGTTCTTC	CASSLAVTGEDEQFF
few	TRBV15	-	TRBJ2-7	TGTGCCACCAGCAGACTGGGATCCTACGAGCAGTACTTC	CATSRLGSYEQYF
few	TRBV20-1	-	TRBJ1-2	TGCAGTGCTAGCCTTGTGGTGGGGGGAAACTATGGCTACACCTTC	CSASLVVGGNYGYTF
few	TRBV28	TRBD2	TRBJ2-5	TGTGCCAGCAGTCCCCCCCGCGGGGGGCTCGTAGAGACCCAGTACTTC	CASSPPRGGLVETQYF
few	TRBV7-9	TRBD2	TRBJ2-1	TGTGCCAGCAGCAGCAGACTAGCGGAGGGGCTTGAGCAGTTCTTC	CASSSRLAEGLEQFF
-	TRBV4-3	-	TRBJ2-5	TGCGCCAGCGGACCAGGGATTGGAGAGACCCAGTACTTC	CASGPGIGETQYF
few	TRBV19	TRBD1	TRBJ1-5	TGTGCCAGCCTACCGGGACAGTTCAATCAGCCCCAGCATTTT	CASLPGQFNQPQHF
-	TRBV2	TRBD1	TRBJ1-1	TGTGCCAGCAACCGGGACAGGGGGAAGGGGTTGTCGGCTTTCTTT	CASNRDRGKGLSAFF
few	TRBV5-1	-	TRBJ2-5	TGCGCCAGCAGCCCCGGTGGGGGACACATCCAAGAGACCCAGTACTTC	CASSPGGGHIQETQYF
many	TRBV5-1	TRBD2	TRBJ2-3	TGCGCCAGCAGTGTCGCGGGTAGCGGGAGCGGAACAGATACGCAGTATTTT	CASSVAGSGSGTDTQYF
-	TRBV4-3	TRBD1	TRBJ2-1	TGCGCCAGCAGCCGGACAGGGGAATTGGAGCAGTTCTTC	CASSRTGELEQFF
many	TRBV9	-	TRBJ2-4	TGTGCCAGCAGCGTAGTTGGCCTCCCTCGGGACATTCAGTACTTC	CASSVVGLPRDIQYF
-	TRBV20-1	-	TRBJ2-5	TGCAGTGCTAGCAGGACAGCGAAAGAGACCCAGTACTTC	CSASRTAKETQYF
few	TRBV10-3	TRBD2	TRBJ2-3	TGTGCCATTAAGCGGGGTACTAGCACAGATACGCAGTATTTT	CAIKRGTSTDTQYF
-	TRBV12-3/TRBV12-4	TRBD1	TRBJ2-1	TGTGCCAGCAGTGACCGGACAGGGGCCTGGGGTGAGCAGTTCTTC	CASSDRTGAWGEQFF
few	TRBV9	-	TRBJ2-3	TGTGCCAGCGGAAAAGGCACTCCGGGTCGGGATACGCAGTATTTT	CASGKGTPGRDTQYF
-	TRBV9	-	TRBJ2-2	TGTGCCAGCAGCGTAGGGCGCGTGAACACCGGGGAGCTGTTTTTT	CASSVGRVNTGELFF
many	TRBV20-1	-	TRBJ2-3	TGCAGTGCTAGAGATCTAGCTCGCACAGATACGCAGTATTTT	CSARDLARTDTQYF
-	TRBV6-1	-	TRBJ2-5	TGTGCCAGCAGGGGGACATTTAGGGAGACCCAGTACTTC	CASRGTFRETQYF
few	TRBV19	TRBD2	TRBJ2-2	TGTGCCAGTAGAACCGGGACTAGGGGCACCGGGGAGCTGTTTTTT	CASRTGTRGTGELFF
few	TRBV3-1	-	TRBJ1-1	TGTGCCAGCAGCCAGTACAGAGATGAAGCTTTCTTT	CASSQYRDEAFF
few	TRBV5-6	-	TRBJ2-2	TGTGCCAGCAGCTTGGTAACCCAGGGGTCCGGGGAGCTGTTTTTT	CASSLVTQGSGELFF
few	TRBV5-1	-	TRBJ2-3	TGCGCCAGCAGCTGGGGACCCCAGAGCACAGATACGCAGTATTTT	CASSWGPQSTDTQYF